One sample yielded the 7 T cell receptor beta chains listed below, sequenced in a study of cytomegalovirus exposure and HLA in healthy donors. PCR was performed using 60 Vbeta and 13 Jbeta primers. Here immunoSEQ multiplex PCR was the method, and the copy in TCRdb shows in-frame clones only, minus some. Here the sample spans more than 65,000 clones, around three quarters being singletons. Sequenced input: PBMCs. The source is a middle-aged woman in good health and CMV-seropositive.

The V and J genes are TRBV28 and TRBJ1-2, with D hard to call. CDR1 is MDHEN, CDR2 SYDVKM, per germline. V lost 7 bases and J 4 bases, leaving 10 bases between the germline ends. The CDR3 totals 12 residues. CDR3 loop: CASTREGYGYTF. The CDR3 nucleotides are TGTGCCAGCACCCGCGAGGGCTATGGCTACACCTTC.

This chain connects TRBV29-1 to TRBJ2-2; the D is unclear. Germline CDR1 is SQVTM and CDR2 is ANQGSEA. The CDR3 has 12 amino acids. Trimming removed 4 bases at V and 7 bases at J, with 10 bases between. The CDR3 nucleotides are TGCAGCGTTGGTATCGGAGTCGGGGAGCTGTTTTTT. It translates to CSVGIGVGELFF.

The chain employs TRBV30 and TRBJ1-5; the D gene is possibly TRBD1 (6 bases). The CDR3 runs to 15 residues. Germline V gives CDR1 GTSNPN, CDR2 SVGIG (reference sequence). V lost 1 base, J lost 2 bases, and 12 bases lay in between. The CDR3 coding sequence is TGTGCCTGGAGTGCACAGGGAGGGGGCAATCAGCCCCAGCATTTT. It codes for CAWSAQGGGNQPQHF.

CDR3 sequence: CASSQGAEPPTDTQYF. The CDR3 DNA sequence: TGTGCCAGCAGCCAAGGAGCCGAACCCCCCACAGATACGCAGTATTTT. J is TRBJ2-3 and V is TRBV4-2; no clear D gene. The V and J ends lost 1 base and 2 bases respectively, with 13 bases between them. There are 16 residues in the CDR3. The germline V gene has CDR1 LGHNA and CDR2 YNFKEQ.

The rearrangement uses TRBV2 and TRBJ1-1; 10 bases match TRBD1. The V segment lost 7 bases and the J segment 1 base; nucleotides outside the gene matches: 3. The CDR3 consists of 14 residues. CDR1 and CDR2 (germline): SNHLY, FYNNEI. In DNA, the CDR3 is TGTGCCAGCACTAGGGACAGGGGGAACACTGAAGCTTTCTTT. As protein: CASTRDRGNTEAFF.

This clone has a handful of counts. The V call is TRBV29-1, the J call TRBJ2-1; TRBD2 agrees at 10 bases. The CDR3 extends over 15 amino acids. V dropped 4 bases and J dropped 9; count of bases not matched to a gene: 12. Germline V gene lookup returns CDR1 SQVTM and CDR2 ANQGSEA. The CDR3 is CSVGQASGSSGEQFF. In nucleotides, the CDR3 is TGCAGCGTTGGCCAGGCTAGCGGGAGTTCTGGTGAGCAGTTCTTC.

This rearrangement joins TRBV7-9 to TRBJ1-5; D is ambiguous. Germline assignment: CDR1 SEHNR and CDR2 FQNEAQ (reference sequence). CDR3 length equals 12 residues. V gave up 4 bases and J gave up 6 bases, with 7 bases separating them. As DNA, the CDR3 is TGTGCCAGCAGCTCCCCCTTTCAGCCCCAGCATTTT. Amino acids: CASSSPFQPQHF.